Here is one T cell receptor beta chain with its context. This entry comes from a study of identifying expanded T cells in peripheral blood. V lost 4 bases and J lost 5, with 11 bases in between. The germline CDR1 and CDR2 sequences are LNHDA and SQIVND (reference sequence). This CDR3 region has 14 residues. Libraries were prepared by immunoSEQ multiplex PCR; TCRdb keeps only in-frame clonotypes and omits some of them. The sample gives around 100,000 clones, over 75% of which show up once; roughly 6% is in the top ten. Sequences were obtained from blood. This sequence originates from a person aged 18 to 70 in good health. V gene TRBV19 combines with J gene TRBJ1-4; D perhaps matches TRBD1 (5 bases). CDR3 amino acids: CASSTGGRNEKLFF. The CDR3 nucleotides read TGTGCCAGTAGTACGGGGGGACGAAATGAAAAACTGTTTTTT.